This passage covers 11 T cell receptor beta chains from one sample sequenced in a study of CD8 T cells in Susac syndrome. RNA, at about 0.45 to 1 ug, was reverse transcribed with random hexamers. TCRdb reprocessed the immunoSEQ multiplex PCR reads with MiXCR, giving one entry per CDR3 protein. In the table there are 95,000 to 150,000 distinct CDR3 sequences, around 94% of which are singletons. The sequenced sample was CD8+ T cells from PBMCs. The receptor set was obtained from a human donor with Susac syndrome.

The chain links TRBV29-1 to TRBJ2-3; 8 positions agree with TRBD2. CDR3 size: 15 residues. J lost 6 bases, V lost 2 bases, and 10 bases had no gene match. CDR1 and CDR2 (germline): SQVTM, ANQGSEA. The CDR3: CSVEFGTSNRDTQYF. CDR3 DNA: TGCAGCGTTGAATTCGGGACTAGTAATAGGGATACGCAGTATTTT.

This chain joins TRBV9 and TRBJ1-2; TRBD1 might be the D (5 bases). The length of the CDR3 is 14 residues. V gave up 3 bases and J gave up 3 bases, with 12 bases separating them. The germline V gene encodes CDR1 SGDLS and CDR2 YYNGEE. Written as DNA, the CDR3 is TGTGCCAGCAGCGCGGACAAGGGGTACTATGGCTACACCTTC. Residues: CASSADKGYYGYTF.

The V call is TRBV27, the J call TRBJ1-2; the match to TRBD1 covers 7 bases. V gave up 5 bases and J gave up 6 bases; unmatched junction bases: 6. From germline, CDR1 is MNHEY and CDR2 SMNVEV (reference sequence). The CDR3 extends over 13 amino acids. The CDR3 DNA sequence: TGTGCCAGCAGTACAGGGGAATTAGATGGCTACACCTTC. Protein product: CASSTGELDGYTF.

The CDR3 DNA sequence: TGCAGTGGCCTAGGGACAACTAACTATGGCTACACCTTC. This encodes CSGLGTTNYGYTF. The genes are TRBV20-1 and TRBJ1-2, with a tentative D call TRBD1 (6 bases). This CDR3 spans 13 amino acids. Trimming took 7 bases from V and 0 from J, leaving 12 bases between them. CDR1 is DFQATT, CDR2 SNEGSKA, per germline (reference sequence).

The CDR3 reads CSVEDFGASGTSYNEQFF. CDR3 nucleotide sequence: TGCAGCGTTGAAGATTTTGGAGCTAGCGGGACCTCCTACAATGAGCAGTTCTTC. This sequence joins TRBV29-1 and TRBJ2-1; TRBD2 agrees at 9 bases. Germline V lookup: CDR1 SQVTM, CDR2 ANQGSEA. The V gene end was trimmed by 0 bases and the J gene end by 0 bases; junction bases not matched to a gene: 9. The CDR3 sequence is 18 residues long.

The chain employs TRBV20-1 and TRBJ1-2; D not certain. Per germline, CDR1 DFQATT and CDR2 SNEGSKA (reference sequence). The CDR3 has 10 amino acids. V lost 3 bases, J lost 9 bases, and 8 bases lay in between. CDR3 sequence: CSARESSYTF. For the CDR3, the DNA is TGCAGTGCTAGGGAAAGTAGCTACACCTTC.

The J gene is TRBJ2-7, the V gene TRBV13, with 8 bases lining up with TRBD1. Germline CDR1 PRHDT, CDR2 FYEKMQ (reference sequence). Losses at the gene ends were 4 bases for V and 3 bases for J; bases not matched to a gene: 8. The CDR3 is 15 amino acids. The CDR3 coding sequence is TGTGCCAGCAGCTCCACGGGACAGGTCAGCTACGAGCAGTACTTC. It translates to CASSSTGQVSYEQYF.

This rearrangement joins TRBV19 to TRBJ2-3; D is perhaps TRBD1 (5 bases). Trimming left V 8 bases short and J 5 bases short, with 11 bases between. Per germline, CDR1 LNHDA and CDR2 SQIVND (reference sequence). The CDR3 length is 12 residues. Written as DNA, the CDR3 is TGTGCCAGTTTAGGGGTGAAAGATACGCAGTATTTT. This translates into CASLGVKDTQYF. Supplemented by reference TRBV19 and TRBJ2-3, the full variable domain reads DGGITQSPKYLFRKEGQNVTLSCEQNLNHDAMYWYRQDPGQGLRLIYYSQIVNDFQKGDIAEGYSVSREKKESFPLTVTSAQKNPTAFYLCASLGVKDTQYFGPGTRLTVL.

The chain is built from TRBV6-5 and TRBJ1-5; D gene uncertain. The CDR3 runs to 14 residues. The V end was cut by 2 bases, the J end by 2 bases, with 7 bases between. Germline assignment: CDR1 MNHEY and CDR2 SVGAGI. The CDR3 is CASSYAEGNQPQHF. Written as DNA, the CDR3 is TGTGCCAGCAGTTACGCGGAGGGCAATCAGCCCCAGCATTTT.

This rearrangement joins TRBV19 to TRBJ1-2; 9 bases match TRBD1. The V and J ends lost 6 bases and 6 bases, in that order; junction bases with no gene match: 8. This CDR3 spans 14 amino acids. CDR1 is LNHDA and CDR2 is SQIVND in the germline V gene (reference sequence). CDR3 bases: TGTGCCAGTAGCTTCACAGGGGGCGCGGATGGCTACACCTTC. This translates into CASSFTGGADGYTF. Supplemented by reference TRBV19 and TRBJ1-2, the full variable domain reads DGGITQSPKYLFRKEGQNVTLSCEQNLNHDAMYWYRQDPGQGLRLIYYSQIVNDFQKGDIAEGYSVSREKKESFPLTVTSAQKNPTAFYLCASSFTGGADGYTFGSGTRLTVV.

The genes are TRBV7-9 and TRBJ1-1; D may be TRBD1 (5 bases). Germline CDR1 is SEHNR and CDR2 is FQNEAQ (reference sequence). The CDR3 is 13 amino acids. Trimming cost V 7 bases and J 5 bases, with 14 bases left between them. The CDR3 is CASTPLGGTEAFF. The CDR3 DNA follows: TGTGCCAGCACCCCTTTGGGGGGGACTGAAGCTTTCTTT.